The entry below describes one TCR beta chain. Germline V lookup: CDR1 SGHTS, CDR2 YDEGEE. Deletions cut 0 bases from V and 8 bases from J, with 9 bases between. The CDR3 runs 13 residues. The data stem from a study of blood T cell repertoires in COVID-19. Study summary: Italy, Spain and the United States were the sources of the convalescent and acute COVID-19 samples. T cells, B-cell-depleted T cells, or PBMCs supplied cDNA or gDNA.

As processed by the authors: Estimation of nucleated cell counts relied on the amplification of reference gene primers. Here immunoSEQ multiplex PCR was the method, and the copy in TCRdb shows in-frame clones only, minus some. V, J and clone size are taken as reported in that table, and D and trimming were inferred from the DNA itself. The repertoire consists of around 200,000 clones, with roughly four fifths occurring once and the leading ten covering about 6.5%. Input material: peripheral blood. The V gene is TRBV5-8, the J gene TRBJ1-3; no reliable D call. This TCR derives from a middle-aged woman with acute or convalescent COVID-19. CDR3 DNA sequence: TGTGCCAGCAGCTTGGACCCGGAGGACACCATATATTTT. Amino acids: CASSLDPEDTIYF.